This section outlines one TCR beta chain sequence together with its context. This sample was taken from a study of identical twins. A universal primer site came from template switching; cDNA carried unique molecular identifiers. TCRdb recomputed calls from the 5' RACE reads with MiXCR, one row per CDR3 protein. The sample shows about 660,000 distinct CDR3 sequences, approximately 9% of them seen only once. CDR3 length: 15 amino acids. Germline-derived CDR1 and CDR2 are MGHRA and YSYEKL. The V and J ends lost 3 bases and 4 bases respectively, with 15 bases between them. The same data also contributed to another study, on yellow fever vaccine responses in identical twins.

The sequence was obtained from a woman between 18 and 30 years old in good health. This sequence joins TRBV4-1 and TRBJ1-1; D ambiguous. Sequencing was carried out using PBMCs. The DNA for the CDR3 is TGCGCCAGCAGCCACTCTGCGGGGATTAGCACTGAAGCTTTCTTT. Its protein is CASSHSAGISTEAFF.